Shown below are 6 T cell receptor beta chains from a single sample sequenced in a study of cytomegalovirus exposure and HLA in healthy donors. Use of 60 Vbeta and 13 Jbeta primers characterized the PCR. Only in-frame clones appear in the TCRdb table, and some are missing; sequencing was by immunoSEQ multiplex PCR. The data hold 250,000 to 350,000 clones, with about nine tenths observed a single time. Sequencing was done on a sample of PBMCs. These receptors came from a middle-aged man in good health and CMV-seropositive.

The rearrangement links TRBV27 to TRBJ1-2; a weak D match, TRBD1 (5 bases). The CDR3 has 14 amino acids. Germline-derived CDR1 and CDR2 are MNHEY and SMNVEV (reference sequence). Trimming removed 6 bases at V and 3 bases at J, with 14 bases between. The CDR3 here is CASSPQGTYYGYTF. The CDR3 coding sequence is TGTGCCAGCAGCCCCCAGGGTACTTACTATGGCTACACCTTC.

This clone was observed a single time. This sequence joins TRBV14 and TRBJ1-3, with 7 positions matching TRBD1. Germline trimming cut 3 bases from V and 0 bases from J; bases unmatched to any gene: 11. Per germline, CDR1 SGHDN and CDR2 FVKESK. The CDR3 sequence is 18 residues long. In DNA form, the CDR3 reads TGTGCCAGCAGCCAGGAAACCTACAGGGGCTCCTCTGGAAACACCATATATTTT. It specifies CASSQETYRGSSGNTIYF.

This clone was observed a few times. The V call is TRBV6-6, the J call TRBJ1-3; possibly TRBD1 for D (5 bases). V lost 3 bases and J lost 0, with 9 bases in between. The V gene's germline CDR1 is MNHNY and CDR2 SVGAGI (reference sequence). This CDR3 is built from 15 residues. The CDR3 region is CASSYAGISGNTIYF. The CDR3 DNA is TGTGCCAGCAGTTATGCAGGGATCTCTGGAAACACCATATATTTT.

V and J are TRBV28 and TRBJ1-5, with 9 bases lining up with TRBD1. The CDR3 runs to 16 residues. Germline V gene data show CDR1 as MDHEN and CDR2 as SYDVKM. The V gene end was trimmed by 6 bases and the J gene end by 7 bases; junction bases not matched to a gene: 13. CDR3 sequence: CASRSGTGSNNQPQHF. Written as DNA, the CDR3 is TGTGCCAGCAGATCCGGGACAGGGTCAAATAACCAGCCCCAGCATTTT.

The chain has TRBV4-2 and TRBJ2-4; D may be TRBD1 (6 bases). V was trimmed by 1 base and J by 4 bases, leaving 11 bases between them. Germline CDR1 is LGHNA and CDR2 is YNFKEQ. There are 15 residues in the CDR3. CDR3 DNA sequence: TGTGCCAGCAGCCAAGTAGGGGGATTTAAAAACATTCAGTACTTC. Translation gives CASSQVGGFKNIQYF.

The gene calls are TRBV4-3 and TRBJ2-7; a weak D match, TRBD2 (6 bases). The CDR3 is 15 amino acids. Germline CDR1 reads LGHNA; CDR2 reads YSLEER. V lost 0 bases, J lost 5 bases, and 14 bases lay in between. CDR3 DNA sequence: TGCGCCAGCAGCCAAGACCGGGCATGGGGGGACGAGCAGTACTTC. This codes for CASSQDRAWGDEQYF.